A selection of T cell receptor beta chains follows, all from one sample in a study of T cell clones after liver transplantation. The repertoire was sequenced with immunoSEQ multiplex PCR; TCRdb's copy has only in-frame clones and lacks some. The table records about 75,000 clones, around 84% of them present only once. The sequencing here drew on CD4+ T cells from blood, taken about 50 months after liver transplant. The origin of the receptors is a human patient who received a liver transplant. T cells may partly derive from the graft donor. CDR3s include the opening cysteine and the closing phenylalanine or tryptophan. The order of the fields is J gene, CDR3 length, D gene, V gene, CDR3 protein. A D gene is named only where the DNA matches it firmly.

TRBJ2-2 15 - TRBV18 CASSAGFANTGELFF
TRBJ2-7 14 - TRBV5-1 CASSLAGEPYEQYF
TRBJ1-2 15 - TRBV4-3 CASSQFVGIEGGYTF
TRBJ1-4 15 - TRBV7-9 CASSHGGATNEKLFF
TRBJ2-6 17 TRBD2 TRBV6-1 CASSAGGRASGANVLTF
TRBJ2-1 17 - TRBV15 CATSRGRQDPSYNEQFF
TRBJ2-7 14 - TRBV28 CASRLSGPRYEQYF
TRBJ1-5 14 TRBD1 TRBV18 CASSPTGEGQPQHF
TRBJ2-7 14 - TRBV6-6 CASRPGPNAYEQYF
TRBJ2-2 17 TRBD2 TRBV4-2 CASSGVAGVGNTGELFF
TRBJ1-2 14 TRBD1 TRBV2 CASSERGGTYGYTF
TRBJ2-4 16 TRBD1 TRBV27 CASSSRGHLAKNIQYF
TRBJ2-7 21 TRBD2 TRBV4-2 CASSQDWTTGEAGARNYEQYF
TRBJ2-7 13 - TRBV6-1 CASSRDRSYEQYF
TRBJ2-7 13 - TRBV7-9 CASSLADSSEQYF
TRBJ2-7 16 TRBD2 TRBV28 CASSFQGLAGNYEQYF
TRBJ2-2 15 - TRBV19 CASSIRGQNTGELFF
TRBJ2-2 11 - TRBV5-1 CASTRTGELFF
TRBJ1-4 15 - TRBV4-3 CASSRVDGRNEKLFF
TRBJ2-1 17 - TRBV7-3 CASSPQQASGTYNEQFF
TRBJ2-1 15 - TRBV9 CASSVRSLEGNEQFF
TRBJ1-4 14 - TRBV7-2 CASSLPTTTEKLFF
TRBJ2-7 12 - TRBV5-1 CASSTEAYEQYF
TRBJ2-5 12 - TRBV7-2 CASSVDPETQYF
TRBJ2-7 13 TRBD1 TRBV6-1 CASSWDRESKQYF
TRBJ2-3 15 - TRBV7-7 CASSPGTRGTDTQYF
TRBJ1-1 13 TRBD1 TRBV10-3 CAISRGDRSEAFF
TRBJ2-1 14 TRBD2 TRBV27 CASSVTSGSPEQFF
TRBJ1-1 13 - TRBV9 CASSEDKDTEAFF
TRBJ2-7 16 TRBD2 TRBV7-9 CASSPPGLAGTYEQYF
TRBJ2-1 14 TRBD2 TRBV7-9 CASSSASGGNEQFF
TRBJ2-5 16 TRBD2 TRBV7-2 CASSLVASGSWETQYF
TRBJ2-3 18 - TRBV9 CASSVDLPGLGVPDTQYF
TRBJ2-3 18 - TRBV15 CATSLLVGGKGSTDTQYF
TRBJ1-1 14 - TRBV6-4 CASRGTYLNTEAFF
TRBJ1-1 19 - TRBV13 CASSRYAGGGLGWSTEAFF
TRBJ2-5 15 - TRBV5-1 CASSLTAGFQETQYF
TRBJ1-2 17 TRBD1 TRBV4-2 CASSHRGTGTIEGGYTF
TRBJ2-7 15 TRBD1 TRBV27 CASSPQGPSSYEQYF
TRBJ2-3 15 - TRBV28 CASSSGAGDRDTQYF
TRBJ2-5 14 - TRBV7-2 CASSPPAYQETQYF
TRBJ1-4 15 - TRBV5-1 CASSLLGGTNEKLFF
TRBJ2-3 14 TRBD1 TRBV7-3 CASSFDRATDTQYF
TRBJ1-3 17 - TRBV7-2 CASSLVAGALSGNTIYF
TRBJ2-6 17 - TRBV19 CASNGDGRSSGANVLTF
TRBJ2-1 16 - TRBV6-5 CASSLTGGAVYNEQFF
TRBJ2-3 17 TRBD2 TRBV4-3 CASSQRKAGGFGDTQYF